The 19 T cell receptor beta chains below were found in one sample sequenced in a study of CD8 T cells in ankylosing spondylitis. General observations from the study: Seemingly distinctive of ankylosing spondylitis blood was a TCR beta motif formed by eight highly homologous variants.

One entry per CDR3 protein results from TCRdb running MiXCR on the 5' RACE reads. Of over 400,000 distinct CDR3 sequences in the sample, roughly 26% are singletons; the top ten hold roughly 0.9%. No antigen has been identified for these receptors. Sequencing was done on a sample of blood, either unsorted or a sorted T cell fraction (not recorded which). These receptor sequences come from a male donor with ankylosing spondylitis.

V is TRBV5-1 and J is TRBJ1-1, with D perhaps matching TRBD1 (6 bases). V was clipped by 6 bases and J by 4 bases, with 13 bases between them. Germline CDR1 and CDR2: SGHRS and YFSETQ. The CDR3 length is 13 residues. CDR3 bases: TGCGCCAGCACGTGGAGGGGGTCCACTGAAGCTTTCTTT. Its translation: CASTWRGSTEAFF. The full variable domain, with the rest looked up from reference TRBV5-1 and TRBJ1-1, is KAGVTQTPRYLIKTRGQQVTLSCSPISGHRSVSWYQQTPGQGLQFLFEYFSETQRNKGNFPGRFSGRQFSNSRSEMNVSTLELGDSALYLCASTWRGSTEAFFGQGTRLTVV.

The chain has TRBV6-1 and TRBJ1-2; D is unclear. The CDR3 extends over 14 amino acids. V lost 1 base, J lost 1 base, and 7 bases lay in between. CDR1 is MNHNS, CDR2 SASEGT, per germline. CDR3 region: CASSEVSINYGYTF. CDR3 in DNA: TGTGCCAGCAGTGAAGTCTCAATTAACTATGGCTACACCTTC.

This clonotype was recorded at least ten times. The chain employs TRBV4-1 and TRBJ1-6; D may be TRBD1 (6 bases). Per the germline V gene, CDR1 is MGHRA and CDR2 is YSYEKL. The CDR3 is 15 amino acids. Trimming took off 4 bases at V and 5 bases at J, with 12 bases between the two ends. CDR3 amino acids: CASSPWGQNNSPLHF. CDR3 nucleotide sequence: TGCGCCAGCAGCCCATGGGGGCAGAATAATTCACCCCTCCACTTT.

The chain links TRBV12-5 to TRBJ1-2; D gene uncertain. The V and J ends lost 6 bases and 1 base respectively, with 9 bases between them. CDR1 and CDR2 (germline): LGHNT, FRNRAP. The CDR3 is made up of 13 amino acids. This CDR3 reads CASGNDVNYGYTF. Written as DNA, the CDR3 is TGTGCTAGTGGGAACGACGTTAACTATGGCTACACCTTC.

Only a few counts were recorded for this clonotype. This chain uses TRBV4-2 with TRBJ1-4; 10 nucleotides align to TRBD1. The CDR3 length is 17 residues. Per germline, CDR1 LGHNA and CDR2 YNFKEQ. J lost 0 bases, V lost 4 bases, and 5 bases had no gene match. CDR3 nucleotides: TGTGCCAGCAGCCCGGGACAGGGGAGGACAACTAATGAAAAACTGTTTTTT. This translates into CASSPGQGRTTNEKLFF.

The chain employs TRBV29-1 and TRBJ2-1, with 14 bases identical to TRBD2. The germline V gene encodes CDR1 SQVTM and CDR2 ANQGSEA. Germline trimming cut 7 bases from V and 7 bases from J; bases unmatched to any gene: 3. The CDR3 is 13 residues long. The CDR3 here is CSDRLAGGNEQFF. In DNA, the CDR3 is TGCAGCGACCGACTAGCGGGAGGGAATGAGCAGTTCTTC.

This clonotype turned up a few times. V usage is TRBV11-2 and J usage is TRBJ2-5; TRBD2 matches at 8 bases. V lost 5 bases and J lost 3; bases outside the gene matches: 17. This CDR3 is built from 18 residues. Germline V gene data show CDR1 as SGHAT and CDR2 as FQNNGV. CDR3 residues: CASSPQFGFSGTEETQYF. CDR3 nucleotide sequence: TGTGCCAGCAGCCCTCAATTTGGGTTTAGCGGGACGGAAGAGACCCAGTACTTC.

The CDR3 DNA reads TGCAGCGTTATTGCGGGCGGGACTTCCCTTCCGTCTTCCCCGACTAAAAATGAAAAACTGTTTTTT. Its protein is CSVIAGGTSLPSSPTKNEKLFF. The rearrangement links TRBV29-1 to TRBJ1-4, with D possibly being TRBD1 (5 bases). Looked up from germline, CDR1 is SQVTM and CDR2 is ANQGSEA. The CDR3 runs 22 residues. The V end lost 5 bases, the J end lost 5 bases, and 39 bases lay between the germline ends.

This chain joins TRBV3-1 and TRBJ2-3, with 12 positions matching TRBD2. Germline V gene data show CDR1 as LGHDT and CDR2 as YNNKEL (reference sequence). The CDR3 is 16 amino acids. The ends lost 4 bases at V and 6 bases at J; junction bases unmatched: 8. This chain's CDR3 is CASSPPGTSGRDTQYF. CDR3 coding DNA: TGTGCCAGCAGCCCGCCCGGGACTAGCGGGCGGGATACGCAGTATTTT.

This chain links TRBV5-6 with TRBJ2-5; the match to TRBD1 covers 7 bases. The CDR3 has 17 amino acids. Trimming took 2 bases from V and 5 from J; bases not matched to a gene: 15. Germline V gives CDR1 SGHDT, CDR2 YYEEEE. As DNA, the CDR3 is TGTGCCAGCAGCTTACCTCTCCACAGACAGGGCTCGGAGACCCAGTACTTC. As protein: CASSLPLHRQGSETQYF.

This chain joins TRBV29-1 and TRBJ2-7; no firm D call. V lost 5 bases and J lost 5, with 10 bases in between. The CDR3 has 11 residues. Per the germline V gene, CDR1 is SQVTM and CDR2 is ANQGSEA. CDR3 sequence (DNA): TGCAGCGTTCGCCTTACGCACGAGCAGTACTTC. This translates into CSVRLTHEQYF.

The table lists this clonotype with a few counts. The gene calls are TRBV29-1 and TRBJ1-1; D gene uncertain. The CDR3 runs to 8 residues. V was trimmed by 8 bases and J by 4 bases, leaving 2 bases between them. CDR1 and CDR2 from the germline V gene are SQVTM and ANQGSEA. The DNA for the CDR3 is TGCAGCTCCACTGAAGCTTTCTTT. Translated: CSSTEAFF.

This chain joins TRBV7-2 and TRBJ2-1; 8 positions match TRBD2. Germline V gene lookup returns CDR1 SGHTA and CDR2 FQGNSA. Germline trimming cut 5 bases from V and 8 bases from J; bases unmatched to any gene: 14. The CDR3 has 16 residues. CDR3 nucleotide sequence: TGTGCCAGCAGCCGTCGTTTAGCGGGACCCTCGGATGAGCAGTTCTTC. Translation gives CASSRRLAGPSDEQFF.

This clonotype has ten or more counts. This sequence joins TRBV3-1 and TRBJ1-1; weak D call: TRBD1 (6 bases). Trimming removed 1 base from V and 2 bases from J, with 8 bases in between. The CDR3 length is 14 residues. CDR1 is LGHDT, CDR2 YNNKEL, per germline (reference sequence). For the CDR3, the DNA is TGTGCCAGCAGCCAAGTAGGGGGAAACACTGAAGCTTTCTTT. Encoded protein: CASSQVGGNTEAFF. The whole variable domain, filled in from reference TRBV3-1 and TRBJ1-1, reads DTAVSQTPKYLVTQMGNDKSIKCEQNLGHDTMYWYKQDSKKFLKIMFSYNNKELIINETVPNRFSPKSPDKAHLNLHINSLELGDSAVYFCASSQVGGNTEAFFGQGTRLTVV.

In its sample, this clonotype was seen a few times. This sequence joins TRBV12-3 or TRBV12-4 and TRBJ2-7; no firm D call. This CDR3 is built from 14 residues. Deletions cut 4 bases from V and 2 bases from J, with 12 bases between. The CDR3 nucleotides are TGTGCCAGCAGTTCAGCCTACCGGGCCTACGAGCAGTACTTC. This codes for CASSSAYRAYEQYF.

In its sample, this clonotype was seen once. Mismatch with germline at one junction end may stem from a read error. The gene calls are TRBV20-1 and TRBJ2-4, with 10 bases matching TRBD2. The CDR3 has 16 amino acids. CDR1 and CDR2 (germline): DFQATT, SNEGSKA (reference sequence). The CDR3 bases are TGCTGTGCTAGAGATCCCCAGCGGGAGGGCCGGAACATTCAGTACTTC. Protein: CCARDPQREGRNIQYF.

The J gene is TRBJ1-1, the V gene TRBV4-1; the match to TRBD1 covers 7 bases. This CDR3 is built from 15 residues. V shed 1 base and J 5 bases; nucleotides not matched to a gene: 7. Germline lookup yields CDR1 MGHRA and CDR2 YSYEKL. CDR3 region: CASSQAYRGRTEAFF. CDR3 nucleotide sequence: TGCGCCAGCAGCCAAGCCTACAGGGGCCGAACTGAAGCTTTCTTT.

The chain uses TRBV20-1 and TRBJ2-1, with D unresolved. Trimming took off 4 bases at V and 3 bases at J, with 13 bases between the two ends. The CDR3 covers 14 residues. Germline V gene data show CDR1 as DFQATT and CDR2 as SNEGSKA (reference sequence). The CDR3 region is CSATEYEIYNEQFF. The CDR3 bases are TGCAGTGCTACCGAATATGAGATCTACAATGAGCAGTTCTTC.

The chain links TRBV25-1 to TRBJ1-5; TRBD1 might be the D (5 bases). CDR3 length equals 14 residues. The germline CDR1 and CDR2 sequences are MGHDK and SYGVNS. The V end was cut by 6 bases, the J end by 7 bases, with 16 bases between. CDR3 nucleotide sequence: TGTGCCAGCAGGGGTGGGGGGGAATGGCAGCCCCAGCATTTT. Translated: CASRGGGEWQPQHF. The variable domain in full, with the rest retrieved from reference TRBV25-1 and TRBJ1-5, is EADIYQTPRYLVIGTGKKITLECSQTMGHDKMYWYQQDPGMELHLIHYSYGVNSTEKGDLSSESTVSRIRTEHFPLTLESARPSHTSQYLCASRGGGEWQPQHFGDGTRLSIL.